The subject of this entry is one T cell receptor (beta chain). The antigen remains unidentified. The source of the sample is a study of a mutant IDH1 vaccine in newly diagnosed glioma. Study context: Therapy received beforehand was radiotherapy, temozolomide, or both, with most patients given both.

Time point of the sample: week 47, end of study. Every vaccination contained 300 ug of the mutant IDH1 20-mer peptide and was paired with topical imiquimod. Libraries were prepared by immunoSEQ multiplex PCR; TCRdb keeps only in-frame clonotypes and omits some of them. The table includes about 24,000 clones, about four fifths detected once. Sequences were derived from PBMCs, sampled from a glioma patient whose treatment included an IDH1 peptide vaccine. The source of this sequence is a man in his forties or fifties with glioma. Some clones in this sample may be carry-over from other donors' samples.

The CDR3 sequence is CASSLRTSGGRNEQYF. In nucleotides, the CDR3 is TGTGCCAGCAGCCTAAGGACTAGCGGGGGTAGGAACGAGCAGTACTTC. This chain joins TRBV7-6 and TRBJ2-7; 13 bases align to TRBD2. Germline V lookup: CDR1 SGHVS, CDR2 FNYEAQ. The CDR3 covers 16 residues. With 5 bases clipped from V and 5 bases from J, the junction kept 9 bases outside the gene matches.